A single sample gave rise to the 16 T cell receptor beta chains below, sequenced in a study of blood T cells in healthy people across ages. Alongside a J-beta primer mix, a sample-barcoded 5' primer served in a second PCR lasting about 6 to 12 cycles. Each CDR3 protein is one row after TCRdb ran MiXCR on the 5' RACE reads. The data hold 1.8 million or so distinct CDR3 sequences, with about 39% observed a single time. Material: blood. All receptors derive from a human donor in good health.

The V call is TRBV20-1, the J call TRBJ2-3; D gene unclear. V lost 3 bases, J lost 0 bases, and 16 bases lay in between. The CDR3 totals 16 residues. From germline, CDR1 is DFQATT and CDR2 SNEGSKA (reference sequence). CDR3 loop: CSASLQLPISTDTQYF. The DNA for the CDR3 is TGCAGTGCTAGCTTACAGTTACCGATTAGCACAGATACGCAGTATTTT.

The chain combines TRBV12-3 or TRBV12-4 with TRBJ2-3; possibly TRBD1 for D (6 bases). This CDR3 is built from 16 residues. V was clipped by 5 bases and J by 4 bases, with 19 bases between them. DNA for the CDR3: TGTGCCAGCAGTGACGAAGAACAGGGTTTGGCAGATACGCAGTATTTT. It is translated as CASSDEEQGLADTQYF.

V and J are TRBV12-3 or TRBV12-4 and TRBJ2-1; 8 bases fit TRBD2. V lost 2 bases to trimming and J lost 6 bases; unmatched junction nucleotides: 9. This CDR3 region has 16 residues. The CDR3 here is CASSLMLGGGCNEQFF. The CDR3 DNA is TGTGCCAGCAGTTTAATGTTGGGCGGGGGGTGCAATGAGCAGTTCTTC.

This clonotype was seen a few times. One end of the junction is discordant with germline, which a read error may explain. V gene TRBV6-5 combines with J gene TRBJ2-3, with 7 bases matching TRBD2. CDR3 length: 14 residues. Germline CDR1 reads MNHEY; CDR2 reads SVGAGI. CDR3 region: CVSRARLARDTQYF. The CDR3, as DNA: TGTGTCAGCAGGGCTCGACTAGCAAGAGATACGCAGTATTTT.

The rearrangement joins TRBV28 to TRBJ2-2; D may be TRBD2 (5 bases). The germline CDR1 and CDR2 sequences are MDHEN and SYDVKM. The V end was cut by 2 bases, the J end by 3 bases, with 13 bases between. The CDR3 consists of 16 residues. The CDR3 is CASSLLGRMDTGELFF. CDR3 in DNA: TGTGCCAGCAGTTTACTGGGGAGAATGGACACCGGGGAGCTGTTTTTT. The variable domain in full, completed from reference TRBV28 and TRBJ2-2, reads DVKVTQSSRYLVKRTGEKVFLECVQDMDHENMFWYRQDPGLGLRLIYFSYDVKMKEKGDIPEGYSVSREKKERFSLILESASTNQTSMYLCASSLLGRMDTGELFFGEGSRLTVL.

This sequence joins TRBV20-1 and TRBJ2-7, with D possibly called TRBD1 or TRBD2 (5 bases each). Germline loops: CDR1 DFQATT, CDR2 SNEGSKA (reference sequence). The CDR3 is made up of 12 amino acids. V shed 7 bases and J shed 1 base, with 11 bases lying between them. The CDR3 protein is CSGGVGSYEQYF. Here the CDR3 DNA reads TGCAGTGGAGGGGTAGGGTCCTACGAGCAGTACTTC.

This clonotype has at least ten counts. An end of the junction does not agree with germline; a read error may underlie this. The chain recombines TRBV4-3 with TRBJ2-1; 10 bases are shared with TRBD2. Germline-derived CDR1 and CDR2 are LGHNA and YSLEER. CDR3 length: 16 residues. CDR3 sequence (DNA): TGTGCCAGCAGCCAAGGTCTAGCGGGAGCATACAATGAGCAGTTCTTC. Protein: CASSQGLAGAYNEQFF.

V is TRBV29-1 and J is TRBJ2-5; possibly TRBD2 for D (5 bases). The germline V and J ends were trimmed by 5 bases and 2 bases, with 6 bases remaining between them. This CDR3 has 11 residues. The germline CDR1 and CDR2 sequences are SQVTM and ANQGSEA. The DNA for the CDR3 is TGCAGCGTTCGGACTCAAGAGACCCAGTACTTC. It specifies CSVRTQETQYF.

This chain uses TRBV3-1 with TRBJ2-1; D is unresolved. The CDR3 is 14 residues long. Per the germline V gene, CDR1 is LGHDT and CDR2 is YNNKEL (reference sequence). Trimming stripped 2 bases from V and 4 bases from J, with 9 bases between. For the CDR3, the DNA is TGTGCCAGCAGCCAAACTTATTCTTACAATGAGCAGTTCTTC. Residues: CASSQTYSYNEQFF.

About this clonotype: A much larger clone differs from this one at a single base, so this may be a read error. The chain carries TRBV29-1 and TRBJ2-7; 7 nucleotides match TRBD1. This CDR3 contains 11 residues. Germline V gene lookup returns CDR1 SQVTM and CDR2 ANQGSEA. CDR3 DNA: TGCAGCGCACAGGGGTTCGACGAGCGGTACTTC. This codes for CSAQGFDERYF.

CDR3 region: CASSQEDRNPHYEQYF. As DNA, the CDR3 is TGTGCCAGCAGCCAAGAGGACAGGAACCCCCATTACGAGCAGTACTTC. The V gene is TRBV4-2, the J gene TRBJ2-7; 7 bases fit TRBD1. Germline-derived CDR1 and CDR2 are LGHNA and YNFKEQ. Trimming cost V 0 bases and J 4 bases; bases outside gene matches: 9. The CDR3 sequence is 16 residues long.

This clonotype was counted between two and nine times. The chain employs TRBV7-2 and TRBJ2-7; possibly TRBD1 for D (5 bases). Germline V gives CDR1 SGHTA, CDR2 FQGNSA. The CDR3 is 15 amino acids. Trimming took off 0 bases at V and 3 bases at J, with 12 bases between the two ends. The CDR3, as DNA: TGTGCCAGCAGCTTAGCACCAGCGCAGGGCTACGAGCAGTACTTC. This encodes CASSLAPAQGYEQYF.

This clonotype was observed a handful of times. It is unclear where the CDR3 begins or ends on the DNA, so no DNA is shown, and the CDR3 is as TCRdb lists it. The chain uses TRBV6-1 and TRBJ2-7. Per the germline V gene, CDR1 is MNHNS and CDR2 is SASEGT. The CDR3 is 14 residues long, ends included. The CDR3 loop reads CASSILVSSYEQYF.

At least ten counts were recorded for this clonotype. This chain links TRBV5-6 with TRBJ1-1; D perhaps matches TRBD1 (6 bases). This CDR3 has 13 amino acids. Trimming cost V 5 bases and J 0 bases, with 8 bases left between them. Germline V gene sequence: CDR1 SGHDT, CDR2 YYEEEE. CDR3 protein: CASSTGMNTEAFF. CDR3 nucleotides: TGTGCCAGCAGTACAGGGATGAACACTGAAGCTTTCTTT.

The chain is built from TRBV20-1 and TRBJ2-4; perhaps TRBD2 as D (6 bases). The assigned J gene may be wrong: the sequence end matches TRBJ2-7 better. This CDR3 contains 14 residues. Germline V CDR1 and CDR2: DFQATT, SNEGSKA (reference sequence). The chain's CDR3 is CSASRLRGGYEQYF. CDR3 sequence (DNA): TGCAGTGCTAGTAGGTTGCGGGGAGGCTACGAGCAGTACTTC.

The chain recombines TRBV2 with TRBJ1-1; the match to TRBD1 covers 9 bases. Germline V gives CDR1 SNHLY, CDR2 FYNNEI. This CDR3 is 15 amino acids long. J was trimmed by 0 bases and V by 6 bases; bases with no gene match: 5. CDR3: CASRGDRALNTEAFF. The CDR3 nucleotides are TGTGCCAGCAGGGGGGACAGGGCCTTGAACACTGAAGCTTTCTTT.